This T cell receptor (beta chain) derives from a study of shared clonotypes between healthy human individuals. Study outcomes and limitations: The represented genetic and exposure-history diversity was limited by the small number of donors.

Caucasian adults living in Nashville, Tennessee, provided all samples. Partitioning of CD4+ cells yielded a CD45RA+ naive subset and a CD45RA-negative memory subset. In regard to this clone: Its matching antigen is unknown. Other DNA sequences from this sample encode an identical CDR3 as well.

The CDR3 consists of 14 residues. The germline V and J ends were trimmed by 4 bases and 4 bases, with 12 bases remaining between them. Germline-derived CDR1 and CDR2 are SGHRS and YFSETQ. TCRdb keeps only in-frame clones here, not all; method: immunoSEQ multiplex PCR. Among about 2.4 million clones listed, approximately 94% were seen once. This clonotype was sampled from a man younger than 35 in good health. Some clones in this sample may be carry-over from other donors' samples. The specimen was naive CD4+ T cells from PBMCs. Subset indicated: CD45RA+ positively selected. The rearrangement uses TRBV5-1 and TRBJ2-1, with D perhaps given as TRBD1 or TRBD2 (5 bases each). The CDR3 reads CASSPGTVYNEQFF. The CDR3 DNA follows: TGCGCCAGCAGCCCCGGGACGGTTTACAATGAGCAGTTCTTC.